The T cell receptor beta chain under discussion was sequenced for a study of blood T cell repertoires in COVID-19. Study context: COVID-19 samples collected from the United States, Italy and Spain covered acute and convalescent phases.

Recruitment covered some 25 US areas and drew participants whose ages spanned 18 to 89 years. Using immunoSEQ multiplex PCR, the repertoire was profiled, and TCRdb retains in-frame clones only, with some absent. The repertoire includes about 400,000 clones, roughly nine tenths of them detected once, and roughly 1.9% sits in the top ten. Germline-derived CDR1 and CDR2 are LGHDT and YNNKEL (reference sequence). The CDR3 spans 14 residues. The germline V and J ends were trimmed by 3 bases and 1 base, with 9 bases remaining between them. V is TRBV3-1 (or the pseudogene TRBV3-2) and J is TRBJ2-5; tentatively, D is TRBD2 (5 bases). The origin of this receptor is a young woman with acute COVID-19. Sequenced sample: PBMCs or T cells enriched from blood (not recorded which). The CDR3 loop reads CASSQQAAQETQYF. CDR3 sequence (DNA): TGTGCCAGCAGCCAGCAAGCGGCCCAAGAGACCCAGTACTTC.